This passage covers 24 T cell receptor beta chains from one sample sequenced in a study of radiation and T cells in renal cell carcinoma. Measured with immunoSEQ multiplex PCR; TCRdb has only the in-frame clones, and not every one. The profile shows more than 65,000 clones, roughly 85% of them singletons. Time point described: blood 2 weeks post-SBRT. Treatment noted: 15 Gy SBRT to primary tumor, nephrectomy 4 weeks later. Here the sequenced sample was blood, taken from a patient whose treatment included radiotherapy and nephrectomy. The source is a woman aged 45-59 years with renal cell carcinoma.

The chain uses TRBV5-8 and TRBJ2-7, with TRBD2 identical over 9 bases. The CDR3 runs 14 residues. V shed 0 bases, J shed 7 bases, and the junction held 5 bases outside the gene matches. The germline gives CDR1 SGHTS, CDR2 YDEGEE. The CDR3 DNA sequence: TGTGCCAGCAGCTTGGCCCTAGCGGGGAGGGAGCAGTACTTC. As protein: CASSLALAGREQYF.

In its sample, this clone was seen once. The chain joins TRBV2 to TRBJ2-5, with D possibly TRBD1 on 6 matching bases. Trimming took 7 bases from V and 3 from J, leaving 15 bases between them. CDR3 length equals 14 residues. In germline, CDR1 is SNHLY, CDR2 FYNNEI. The CDR3 protein is CASNSGTIKETQYF. CDR3 in DNA: TGTGCCAGCAACTCCGGGACAATCAAAGAGACCCAGTACTTC.

The chain links TRBV19 to TRBJ2-7, with TRBD2 as a possible D gene (5 bases). CDR3 length equals 14 residues. Germline values: CDR1 LNHDA, CDR2 SQIVND (reference sequence). V was clipped by 5 bases and J by 0 bases, with 11 bases between them. The CDR3 here is CASSPARDSYEQYF. Written as DNA, the CDR3 is TGTGCCAGTAGTCCGGCTCGGGACTCCTACGAGCAGTACTTC.

The chain couples TRBV28 to TRBJ1-1; D possibly corresponds to TRBD1 (5 bases). Germline-derived CDR1 and CDR2 are MDHEN and SYDVKM. The length of the CDR3 is 12 residues. Trimming stripped 5 bases from V and 5 bases from J, with 9 bases between. DNA of the CDR3: TGTGCCAGCAGTGTGGGGGGGACTGAAGCTTTCTTT. Its protein is CASSVGGTEAFF.

The chain is built from TRBV6-1 and TRBJ2-7; possibly TRBD2 for D (6 bases). Deletions cut 8 bases from V and 5 bases from J, with 16 bases between. Germline V gene sequence: CDR1 MNHNS, CDR2 SASEGT. The CDR3 totals 13 residues. The CDR3 DNA follows: TGTGCCAGCTCTTGGCTAGCGAGGAACGAGCAGTACTTC. It yields the protein CASSWLARNEQYF.

This sequence joins TRBV5-4 and TRBJ1-1; 9 nucleotides align to TRBD1. The trim removed 4 bases at V and 2 bases at J, leaving 6 bases unmatched. From germline, CDR1 is SGHNT and CDR2 YYREEE (reference sequence). The CDR3 is 15 amino acids. The CDR3 region is CASSLRGQGNTEAFF. DNA of the CDR3: TGTGCCAGCAGCCTCCGGGGACAGGGAAACACTGAAGCTTTCTTT.

The gene calls are TRBV5-1 and TRBJ2-1, with 7 positions matching TRBD1. This CDR3 is built from 13 residues. J was trimmed by 6 bases and V by 4 bases; bases with no gene match: 4. Germline loops: CDR1 SGHRS, CDR2 YFSETQ. This CDR3 is CASSLGTVNEQFF. The CDR3 nucleotides are TGCGCCAGCAGCCTGGGGACAGTCAATGAGCAGTTCTTC. Full variable domain (outside the CDR3, taken from reference TRBV5-1 and TRBJ2-1): KAGVTQTPRYLIKTRGQQVTLSCSPISGHRSVSWYQQTPGQGLQFLFEYFSETQRNKGNFPGRFSGRQFSNSRSEMNVSTLELGDSALYLCASSLGTVNEQFFGPGTRLTVL.

The genes are TRBV4-3 and TRBJ2-1, with a weak D call TRBD2 (5 bases). The CDR3 runs 14 residues. Trimming took off 2 bases at V and 7 bases at J, with 12 bases between the two ends. Germline V gene data show CDR1 as LGHNA and CDR2 as YSLEER. The CDR3 loop is CASSQHRDGNEQFF. In DNA form, the CDR3 reads TGCGCCAGCAGCCAACACCGGGATGGGAATGAGCAGTTCTTC.

V and J are TRBV5-1 and TRBJ1-4; a possible D gene is TRBD1 (5 bases). There are 15 residues in the CDR3. The ends were cut back, 0 bases at V and 7 bases at J, with 13 bases in the middle. Per germline, CDR1 SGHRS and CDR2 YFSETQ. The CDR3 coding sequence is TGCGCCAGCAGCTTGGATGGGGGACCGATTGAAAAACTGTTTTTT. Its protein is CASSLDGGPIEKLFF.

The chain employs TRBV6-5 and TRBJ1-5; TRBD1 is a possible D gene (6 bases). The germline CDR1 and CDR2 sequences are MNHEY and SVGAGI. The CDR3 consists of 15 residues. The germline V and J ends were trimmed by 5 bases and 0 bases, with 11 bases remaining between them. CDR3 nucleotide sequence: TGTGCCAGCAGTCGCGGGACAAATAGCAATCAGCCCCAGCATTTT. It encodes CASSRGTNSNQPQHF.

This rearrangement joins TRBV5-1 to TRBJ2-7; D ambiguous. From germline, CDR1 is SGHRS and CDR2 YFSETQ. CDR3 length: 14 residues. The V gene lost 3 bases and the J gene lost 1 base, with 11 bases spanning the gap. CDR3 sequence (DNA): TGCGCCAGCAGCTACAATGACGGATCCTACGAGCAGTACTTC. Amino acid sequence: CASSYNDGSYEQYF.

The V gene is TRBV5-1, the J gene TRBJ1-2; a weak D match, TRBD1 (6 bases). The germline V gene has CDR1 SGHRS and CDR2 YFSETQ. V lost 0 bases to trimming and J lost 2 bases, with 8 bases between them. This CDR3 region has 14 residues. The CDR3 region has the DNA TGCGCCAGCAGCTTGGACGGACAGAACTATGGCTACACCTTC. Its translation is CASSLDGQNYGYTF.

V usage is TRBV18 and J usage is TRBJ2-3; no reliable D call. The CDR3 loop spans 11 amino acids. Germline V gene lookup returns CDR1 KGHSH and CDR2 LQKENI. V lost 4 bases and J 5 bases, leaving 4 bases between the germline ends. The DNA of the CDR3 is TGTGCCAGCTCACGAGGAGATACGCAGTATTTT. As protein: CASSRGDTQYF.

V usage is TRBV5-5 and J usage is TRBJ2-2; TRBD2 matches at 12 bases. The CDR3 sequence is 17 residues long. V shed 1 base and J 2 bases; nucleotides not matched to a gene: 3. Germline V gene lookup returns CDR1 SGHKS and CDR2 YYEKEE (reference sequence). This CDR3 reads CASSLRTSGINTGELFF. For the CDR3, the DNA is TGTGCCAGCAGCTTGCGGACTAGCGGGATTAACACCGGGGAGCTGTTTTTT.

V and J are TRBV5-4 and TRBJ1-2; possible D gene TRBD1, 6 bases. This CDR3 spans 15 amino acids. The ends were cut back, 0 bases at V and 8 bases at J, with 17 bases in the middle. Per the germline V gene, CDR1 is SGHNT and CDR2 is YYREEE (reference sequence). The CDR3 protein is CASSLDLQGGLGYTF. As DNA, the CDR3 is TGTGCCAGCAGCTTGGATTTACAGGGAGGGTTAGGCTACACCTTC.

This clone was detected only once. The V and J genes are TRBV18 and TRBJ2-5; D uncertain. Trimming left V 6 bases short and J 1 base short, with 9 bases between. Germline CDR1 is KGHSH and CDR2 is LQKENI. The CDR3 runs 13 residues. The CDR3 nucleotides read TGTGCCAGCTCCCCCCGGGTCCAAGAGACCCAGTACTTC. Translation gives CASSPRVQETQYF.

This rearrangement joins TRBV6-1 to TRBJ2-7; tentative D call: TRBD1 (6 bases). Germline CDR1 reads MNHNS; CDR2 reads SASEGT. The CDR3 contains 12 residues. Trimming removed 6 bases at V and 4 bases at J, with 10 bases between. The CDR3 loop is CASRLDRYEQYF. DNA of the CDR3: TGTGCCAGCAGACTTGACAGGTACGAGCAGTACTTC.

The chain recombines TRBV10-1 with TRBJ1-2, with 9 bases lining up with TRBD1. V lost 0 bases and J lost 8; bases outside the gene matches: 1. CDR1 and CDR2 (germline): WNHNN, SYGVQD (reference sequence). The CDR3 extends over 13 amino acids. In DNA form, the CDR3 reads TGCGCCAGCAGTGAGTCGGGGACAGGGGGCTACACCTTC. The encoded protein is CASSESGTGGYTF.

The chain couples TRBV6-1 to TRBJ2-1; D is possibly TRBD2 (5 bases). Germline V lookup: CDR1 MNHNS, CDR2 SASEGT. The length of the CDR3 is 13 residues. V was trimmed by 5 bases and J by 8 bases, leaving 13 bases between them. The CDR3 loop is CASSSAERYEQFF. Here the CDR3 DNA reads TGTGCCAGCAGTTCTGCCGAGCGGTATGAGCAGTTCTTC.

This clone was seen only once. The chain uses TRBV6-5 and TRBJ2-5, with 7 bases identical to TRBD1. The V and J ends lost 2 bases and 4 bases, in that order; junction bases with no gene match: 1. Germline values: CDR1 MNHEY, CDR2 SVGAGI. The CDR3 contains 13 residues. The CDR3, as DNA: TGTGCCAGCAGTTACGACAGGGTAGAGACCCAGTACTTC. It specifies CASSYDRVETQYF.

The chain is built from TRBV11-2 and TRBJ2-1; tentatively, D is TRBD1 or TRBD2 (5 bases each). V lost 1 base to trimming and J lost 8 bases, with 27 bases between them. CDR1 is SGHAT, CDR2 FQNNGV, per germline. CDR3 size: 19 residues. This chain's CDR3 is CASSLGSRMPGRPLDEQFF. The CDR3 DNA sequence: TGTGCCAGCAGCTTAGGCAGCCGGATGCCGGGGCGGCCTCTCGATGAGCAGTTCTTC.

V usage is TRBV27 and J usage is TRBJ2-2; the match to TRBD1 covers 7 bases. CDR3 length: 16 amino acids. The germline V gene encodes CDR1 MNHEY and CDR2 SMNVEV (reference sequence). Losses at the gene ends were 9 bases for V and 0 bases for J; bases not matched to a gene: 10. The CDR3 region has the DNA TGTGCCAGAATACAGGGGATTCTTTCGAACACCGGGGAGCTGTTTTTT. It translates to CARIQGILSNTGELFF.

The CDR3 DNA reads TGTGCCAGCAGCTCGGGACTTTTTGATCAGCCCCAGCATTTT. Translation gives CASSSGLFDQPQHF. The V call is TRBV5-6, the J call TRBJ1-5, with D possibly TRBD1 on 5 matching bases. CDR1 and CDR2 (germline): SGHDT, YYEEEE. The V end lost 3 bases, the J end lost 5 bases, and 12 bases lay between the germline ends. The CDR3 spans 14 residues.

The chain is built from TRBV5-6 and TRBJ2-3; TRBD2 matches at 10 bases. The CDR3 consists of 16 residues. The trim removed 4 bases at V and 2 bases at J, leaving 7 bases unmatched. From germline, CDR1 is SGHDT and CDR2 YYEEEE. The CDR3 nucleotides read TGTGCCAGCAGCGCGGGAACTAGCGGGGTCACAGATACGCAGTATTTT. Encoded protein: CASSAGTSGVTDTQYF. Based on the CDR3 plus reference TRBV5-6 and TRBJ2-3, the full variable domain is DAGVTQSPTHLIKTRGQQVTLRCSPKSGHDTVSWYQQALGQGPQFIFQYYEEEERQRGNFPDRFSGHQFPNYSSELNVNALLLGDSALYLCASSAGTSGVTDTQYFGPGTRLTVL.